What follows describes a single T cell receptor beta chain. Antigen specificity is unknown. Amplification used 60 Vbeta primers and 13 Jbeta primers. The assay was immunoSEQ multiplex PCR, and TCRdb's table has in-frame clones only and misses some. The sample lists 50,000 or so clones; approximately 80% were seen once. The sample comes from a study of cytomegalovirus exposure and HLA in healthy donors. Turning to the study itself: Most donors, more than 80% of some 400 genotyped, fell in the Caucasian-associated ancestry cluster. Study-level results: Per a later analysis, HLA-associated TCR beta chains showed more clonal expansion than other, equally common TCR beta chains. Among TCR sequences, most were rare, though some public TCRs appeared in many donors. The study designated about 180 TCR beta chains cytomegalovirus-associated.

This CDR3 contains 17 residues. Trimming took 5 bases from V and 4 from J; bases not matched to a gene: 9. From germline, CDR1 is MDHEN and CDR2 SYDVKM. This TCR came from a female donor in good health and CMV-seronegative. Source material: PBMCs. This sequence joins TRBV28 and TRBJ2-1; 12 bases agree with TRBD1. DNA of the CDR3: TGTGCCAGCAGTCCAGCCGGGACAGGGGGCCTATACAATGAGCAGTTCTTC. Residues: CASSPAGTGGLYNEQFF.